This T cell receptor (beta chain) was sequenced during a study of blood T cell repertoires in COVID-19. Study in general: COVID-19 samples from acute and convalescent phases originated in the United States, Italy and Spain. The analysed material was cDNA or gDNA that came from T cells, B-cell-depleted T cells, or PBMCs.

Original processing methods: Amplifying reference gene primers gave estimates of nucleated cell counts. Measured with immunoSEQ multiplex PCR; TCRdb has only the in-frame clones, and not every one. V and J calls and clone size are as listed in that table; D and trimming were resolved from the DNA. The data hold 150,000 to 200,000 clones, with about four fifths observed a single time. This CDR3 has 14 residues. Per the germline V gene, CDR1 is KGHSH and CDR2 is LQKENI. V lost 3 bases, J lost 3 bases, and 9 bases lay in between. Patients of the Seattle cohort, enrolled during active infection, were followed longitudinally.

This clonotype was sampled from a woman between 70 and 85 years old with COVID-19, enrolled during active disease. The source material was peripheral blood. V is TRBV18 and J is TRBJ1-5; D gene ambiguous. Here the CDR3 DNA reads TGTGCCAGCTCACCTTCTGAGCCCAATCAGCCCCAGCATTTT. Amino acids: CASSPSEPNQPQHF.